This entry lists 7 T cell receptor beta chains sequenced from one sample in a study of cytomegalovirus exposure and HLA in healthy donors. Generated by immunoSEQ multiplex PCR, the TCRdb table keeps only in-frame clones and is missing some. The repertoire holds 200,000 to 250,000 clones, with around 87% as singletons. The sequenced sample consisted of PBMCs. The receptors were sampled from a woman aged 18-30 years in good health and CMV-seropositive.

A few counts support this clone. J is TRBJ2-1 and V is TRBV4-2; 10 nucleotides agree with TRBD2. Germline V CDR1 and CDR2: LGHNA, YNFKEQ. The J segment lost 6 bases and the V segment lost 3 bases, leaving 8 bases of the junction unmatched. The CDR3 contains 16 residues. DNA for the CDR3: TGTGCCAGCAGCCACCGGACTAGCGGAAGCGGCAATGAGCAGTTCTTC. Translation gives CASSHRTSGSGNEQFF.

V usage is TRBV4-1 and J usage is TRBJ2-4; 8 bases map to TRBD1. Germline CDR1 is MGHRA and CDR2 is YSYEKL. CDR3 length equals 14 residues. Losses at the gene ends were 5 bases for V and 5 bases for J; bases not matched to a gene: 5. Here the CDR3 DNA reads TGCGCCAGCAGCGGGGACAGGACGGAAAACATTCAGTACTTC. Its protein is CASSGDRTENIQYF.

The table lists this clone with a count of one. J is TRBJ1-1 and V is TRBV14; D may be TRBD1 (5 bases). Germline V gene data show CDR1 as SGHDN and CDR2 as FVKESK. V dropped 7 bases and J dropped 1 base, with 16 bases sitting between them. This CDR3 comprises 15 residues. In DNA, the CDR3 is TGTGCCAGCACCCCAGGGTATCCAGGGAACACTGAAGCTTTCTTT. This translates into CASTPGYPGNTEAFF.

The gene calls are TRBV14 and TRBJ2-5; 8 bases line up with TRBD2. The ends lost 6 bases at V and 4 bases at J; junction bases unmatched: 7. The CDR3 contains 14 residues. Germline V gene data show CDR1 as SGHDN and CDR2 as FVKESK. CDR3 DNA: TGTGCCAGCAGAGGGGGGCTAGCGGGAGAGACCCAGTACTTC. Translation gives CASRGGLAGETQYF.

The genes are TRBV2 and TRBJ2-5, with TRBD1 matching over 8 bases. Germline-derived CDR1 and CDR2 are SNHLY and FYNNEI. This CDR3 comprises 12 residues. The trim removed 5 bases at V and 10 bases at J, leaving 6 bases unmatched. The CDR3 spells CASSFGQGGQYF. CDR3 bases: TGTGCCAGCAGTTTCGGACAGGGAGGCCAGTACTTC.

J is TRBJ1-4 and V is TRBV5-4; the match to TRBD1 covers 9 bases. V was clipped by 4 bases and J by 4 bases; unmatched bases: 11. Germline CDR1 reads SGHNT; CDR2 reads YYREEE (reference sequence). The CDR3 extends over 17 amino acids. The chain's CDR3 is CASSITGGGENNEKLFF. DNA for the CDR3: TGTGCCAGCAGCATAACAGGGGGCGGTGAGAATAATGAAAAACTGTTTTTT.

V usage is TRBV29-1 and J usage is TRBJ2-2; possible D gene TRBD1, 6 bases. Germline V CDR1 and CDR2: SQVTM, ANQGSEA. CDR3 length equals 14 residues. Trimming cost V 5 bases and J 4 bases, with 14 bases left between them. CDR3 residues: CSVRDRSFTGELFF. The CDR3 region has the DNA TGCAGCGTTCGCGACAGGTCTTTCACCGGGGAGCTGTTTTTT.